This TCR beta chain was profiled in a study of cytomegalovirus exposure and HLA in healthy donors. It was with 60 Vbeta and 13 Jbeta primers that the PCR ran. The repertoire was sequenced with immunoSEQ multiplex PCR; TCRdb's copy has only in-frame clones and lacks some. This table has 80,000 to 95,000 clones, around 75% appearing once. Germline V gene lookup returns CDR1 SGHRS and CDR2 YFSETQ. The junction had 3 bases not matched to a gene; V was cut back by 0 bases and J by 6 bases. The CDR3 consists of 14 residues. The receptor was isolated from a woman between 35 and 50 years old in good health and CMV-seropositive. Material: PBMCs. The chain links TRBV5-1 to TRBJ1-2; 9 positions agree with TRBD1. In DNA form, the CDR3 reads TGCGCCAGCAGCTTGGCCTGGGACAGGGATGGCTACACCTTC. It encodes CASSLAWDRDGYTF.